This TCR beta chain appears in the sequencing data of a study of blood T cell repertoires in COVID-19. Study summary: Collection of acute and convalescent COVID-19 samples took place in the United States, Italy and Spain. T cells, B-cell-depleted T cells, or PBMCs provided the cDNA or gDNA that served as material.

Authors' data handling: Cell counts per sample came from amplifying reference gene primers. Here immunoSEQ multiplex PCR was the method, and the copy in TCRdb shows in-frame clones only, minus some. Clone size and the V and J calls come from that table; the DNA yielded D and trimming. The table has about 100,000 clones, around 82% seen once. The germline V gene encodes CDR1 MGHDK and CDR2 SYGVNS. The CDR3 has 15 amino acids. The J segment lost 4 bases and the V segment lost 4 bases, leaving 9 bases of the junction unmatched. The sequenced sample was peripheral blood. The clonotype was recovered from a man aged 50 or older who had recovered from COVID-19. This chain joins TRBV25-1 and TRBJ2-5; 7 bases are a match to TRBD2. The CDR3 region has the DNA TGTGCCAGCAGTGTCGGGACGGGGGGTCGAGAGACCCAGTACTTC. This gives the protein CASSVGTGGRETQYF.